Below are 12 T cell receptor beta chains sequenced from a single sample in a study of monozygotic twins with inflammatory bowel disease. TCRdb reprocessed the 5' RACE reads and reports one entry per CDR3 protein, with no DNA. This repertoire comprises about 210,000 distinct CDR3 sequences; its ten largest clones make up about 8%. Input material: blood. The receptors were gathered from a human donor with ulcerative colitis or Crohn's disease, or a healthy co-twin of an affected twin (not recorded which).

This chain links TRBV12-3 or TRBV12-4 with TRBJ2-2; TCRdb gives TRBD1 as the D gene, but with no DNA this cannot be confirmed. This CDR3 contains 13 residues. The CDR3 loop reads CASSPGRPGELFF.

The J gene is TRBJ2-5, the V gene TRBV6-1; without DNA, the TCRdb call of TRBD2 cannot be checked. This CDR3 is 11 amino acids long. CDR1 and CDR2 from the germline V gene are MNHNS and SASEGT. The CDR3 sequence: CASTQMAQKYF.

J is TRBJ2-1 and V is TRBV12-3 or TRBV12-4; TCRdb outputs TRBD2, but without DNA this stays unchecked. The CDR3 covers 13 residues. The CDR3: CASSSGGGNEQFF.

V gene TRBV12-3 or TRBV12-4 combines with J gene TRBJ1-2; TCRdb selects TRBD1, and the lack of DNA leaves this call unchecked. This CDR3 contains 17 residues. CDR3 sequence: CASSFEGTGGGLYGYTF.

The CDR3 spells CASSLEGFSTDTQYF. The genes are TRBV5-1 and TRBJ2-3. The CDR3 runs to 15 residues. Looked up from germline, CDR1 is SGHRS and CDR2 is YFSETQ.

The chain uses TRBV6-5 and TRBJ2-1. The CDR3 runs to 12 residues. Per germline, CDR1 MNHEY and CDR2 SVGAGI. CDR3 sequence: CATGERIDEQFF.

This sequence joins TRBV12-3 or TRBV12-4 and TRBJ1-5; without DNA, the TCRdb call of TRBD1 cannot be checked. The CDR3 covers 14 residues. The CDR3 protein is CASSFQGINQPQHF.

The CDR3 protein is CASSALQGATYNEQFF. The chain joins TRBV28 to TRBJ2-1; TCRdb picks TRBD1, but there is no DNA to check that call. The CDR3 sequence is 16 residues long. Germline CDR1 and CDR2: MDHEN and SYDVKM.

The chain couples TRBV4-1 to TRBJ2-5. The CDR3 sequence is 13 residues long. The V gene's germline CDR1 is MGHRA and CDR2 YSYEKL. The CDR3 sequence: CASSQVQTESQYF.

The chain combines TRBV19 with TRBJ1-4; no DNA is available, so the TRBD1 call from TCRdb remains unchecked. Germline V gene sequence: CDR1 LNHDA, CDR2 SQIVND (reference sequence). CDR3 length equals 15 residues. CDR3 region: CASRDWGSTNEKLFF.

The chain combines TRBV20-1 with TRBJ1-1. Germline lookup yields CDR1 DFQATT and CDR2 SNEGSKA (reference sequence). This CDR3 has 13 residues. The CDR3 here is CSSYGELNTEAFF.

This CDR3 is CASSHAGGAEETQYF. The rearrangement links TRBV3-1 to TRBJ2-5; lacking DNA, the TRBD2 call made by TCRdb goes unchecked. The germline V gene has CDR1 LGHDT and CDR2 YNNKEL (reference sequence). The length of the CDR3 is 15 residues.